What follows are 29 T cell receptor beta chains derived from one specimen sequenced in a study of cytomegalovirus exposure and HLA in healthy donors. 13 Jbeta primers and 60 Vbeta primers were used for the PCR. Profiling relied on immunoSEQ multiplex PCR, and the TCRdb table lists in-frame clones only, not all of them. The sample shows around 130,000 clones, 78% of them seen only once. Material: PBMCs. These receptors originate from a woman aged 18-29 years in good health and CMV-seronegative.

The chain is built from TRBV6-5 and TRBJ1-1; D is perhaps TRBD1 (6 bases). CDR1 and CDR2 (germline): MNHEY, SVGAGI. V was shortened by 0 bases and J by 4 bases, with 12 bases between the two germline ends. This CDR3 is 15 amino acids long. The CDR3 loop reads CASSYSWGQSTEAFF. The CDR3 DNA reads TGTGCCAGCAGTTACTCGTGGGGGCAGAGCACTGAAGCTTTCTTT.

This chain uses TRBV7-6 with TRBJ1-5; D not resolved. Trimming took 6 bases from V and 9 from J, leaving 12 bases between them. CDR3 length: 12 residues. Germline values: CDR1 SGHVS, CDR2 FNYEAQ. CDR3 sequence reads: CASSPLTGPQHF. In DNA form, the CDR3 reads TGTGCCAGCAGTCCTCTCACCGGGCCCCAGCATTTT.

In this sample, this clone turned up once. The chain joins TRBV29-1 to TRBJ2-1; tentatively, D is TRBD2 (6 bases). CDR1 and CDR2 from the germline V gene are SQVTM and ANQGSEA. Between the trimmed V and J ends, which lost 0 bases and 3 bases, there was a span of 15 bases. This CDR3 has 16 residues. CDR3 nucleotide sequence: TGCAGCGTTGAAGATCGTCGCCTAGCGATCTACAATGAGCAGTTCTTC. Its translation: CSVEDRRLAIYNEQFF.

This clone has a handful of counts. This chain connects TRBV10-3 to TRBJ2-1, with D hard to call. The germline CDR1 and CDR2 sequences are ENHRY and SYGVKD. V shed 4 bases and J shed 3 bases, with 16 bases lying between them. This CDR3 has 16 residues. The CDR3 is CAISVFAERGYNEQFF. CDR3 sequence (DNA): TGTGCCATCAGTGTATTTGCGGAGCGCGGCTACAATGAGCAGTTCTTC.

The V call is TRBV19, the J call TRBJ2-3; 8 bases are a match to TRBD2. V lost 3 bases, J lost 5 bases, and 13 bases stayed unmatched. The CDR3 extends over 17 amino acids. In germline, CDR1 is LNHDA, CDR2 SQIVND (reference sequence). The CDR3: CASSMGGAGVRGDTQYF. In DNA form, the CDR3 reads TGTGCCAGTAGTATGGGGGGAGCGGGAGTCAGGGGAGATACGCAGTATTTT.

CDR3 sequence reads: CASSSNAGTSLEQYF. DNA of the CDR3: TGTGCCAGCAGCTCAAACGCCGGGACTAGCCTCGAGCAGTACTTC. V is TRBV7-9 and J is TRBJ2-7; 9 nucleotides match TRBD2. CDR1 SEHNR and CDR2 FQNEAQ come from the germline V gene (reference sequence). V lost 4 bases, J lost 6 bases, and 10 bases stayed unmatched. This CDR3 comprises 15 residues.

The chain carries TRBV30 and TRBJ2-3; a weak D match, TRBD2 (6 bases). V dropped 0 bases and J dropped 2 bases, with 9 bases sitting between them. The V gene's germline CDR1 is GTSNPN and CDR2 SVGIG (reference sequence). The CDR3 has 14 amino acids. CDR3 in DNA: TGTGCCTGGAGTGTGGGAGGCCACACAGATACGCAGTATTTT. This encodes CAWSVGGHTDTQYF.

This clone was seen only a few times. The rearrangement links TRBV30 to TRBJ1-6; 9 positions agree with TRBD1. Per the germline V gene, CDR1 is GTSNPN and CDR2 is SVGIG (reference sequence). The CDR3 has 13 residues. Trimming took 7 bases from V and 9 from J; bases not matched to a gene: 7. In nucleotides, the CDR3 is TGTGCCTATAACACAGGGGGCGGTTCACCCCTCCACTTT. Protein sequence: CAYNTGGGSPLHF.

The J gene is TRBJ2-5, the V gene TRBV19; 8 nucleotides line up with TRBD2. The J segment lost 5 bases and the V segment lost 3 bases, leaving 8 bases of the junction unmatched. The germline V gene has CDR1 LNHDA and CDR2 SQIVND (reference sequence). CDR3 size: 15 residues. The CDR3 region has the DNA TGTGCCAGTAGTATGCCGGGAGGGCCGGAGGAGACCCAGTACTTC. It yields the protein CASSMPGGPEETQYF.

This chain connects TRBV30 to TRBJ1-6; D ambiguous. Germline V lookup: CDR1 GTSNPN, CDR2 SVGIG (reference sequence). The length of the CDR3 is 14 residues. V was cut by 2 bases and J by 9 bases, with 14 bases left in between. CDR3 residues: CAWSLEGTGSPLHF. CDR3 in DNA: TGTGCCTGGAGTCTGGAGGGCACGGGTTCACCCCTCCACTTT.

The chain combines TRBV6-1 with TRBJ2-7; TRBD2 might be the D (6 bases). The ends were cut back, 4 bases at V and 2 bases at J, with 18 bases in the middle. CDR1 MNHNS and CDR2 SASEGT come from the germline V gene. CDR3 length equals 16 residues. CDR3 amino acids: CASSVALTEGTYEQYF. As DNA, the CDR3 is TGTGCCAGCAGTGTAGCCCTGACGGAGGGGACCTACGAGCAGTACTTC.

This clone was seen only a few times. J is TRBJ2-3 and V is TRBV30; tentative D call: TRBD1 (6 bases). The V and J ends lost 0 bases and 4 bases respectively, with 8 bases between them. This CDR3 has 13 amino acids. Per germline, CDR1 GTSNPN and CDR2 SVGIG (reference sequence). This CDR3 is CAWSVQGADTQYF. The CDR3, as DNA: TGTGCCTGGAGTGTACAGGGAGCAGATACGCAGTATTTT.

The V gene is TRBV2, the J gene TRBJ2-2, with 8 bases fitting TRBD2. The CDR3 has 18 residues. Looked up from germline, CDR1 is SNHLY and CDR2 is FYNNEI. V lost 6 bases, J lost 4 bases, and 16 bases stayed unmatched. Written as DNA, the CDR3 is TGTGCCAGCAGCTTCCCTCTAACGGGAGGGCCGGGCACCGGGGAGCTGTTTTTT. Translating it yields CASSFPLTGGPGTGELFF.

This chain links TRBV30 with TRBJ1-4, with unresolved D. Germline V gene lookup returns CDR1 GTSNPN and CDR2 SVGIG (reference sequence). Between the trimmed V and J ends, which lost 2 bases and 0 bases, there was a span of 13 bases. The CDR3 spans 16 residues. The CDR3 loop reads CAWSRPTGTTNEKLFF. CDR3 DNA: TGTGCCTGGAGTCGGCCTACCGGGACAACTAATGAAAAACTGTTTTTT.

This chain uses TRBV27 with TRBJ2-2, with 8 positions matching TRBD2. The CDR3 sequence is 16 residues long. From germline, CDR1 is MNHEY and CDR2 SMNVEV (reference sequence). V shed 6 bases and J 7 bases; nucleotides not matched to a gene: 13. The chain's CDR3 is CASSLMVAGTNGELFF. The DNA of the CDR3 is TGTGCCAGCAGCCTGATGGTAGCGGGAACTAACGGGGAGCTGTTTTTT.

The chain couples TRBV28 to TRBJ1-2, with D perhaps TRBD1 (5 bases). Per germline, CDR1 MDHEN and CDR2 SYDVKM. The V end lost 4 bases, the J end lost 4 bases, and 7 bases lay between the germline ends. This CDR3 spans 12 amino acids. DNA for the CDR3: TGTGCCAGCAGTTGGGGCAGCTATGGCTACACCTTC. It translates to CASSWGSYGYTF.

The rearrangement joins TRBV4-1 to TRBJ2-3; 12 nucleotides align to TRBD2. This CDR3 region has 15 residues. Trimming took 1 base from V and 5 from J; bases not matched to a gene: 1. Germline CDR1 reads MGHRA; CDR2 reads YSYEKL. The CDR3 spells CASSQGTSGKDTQYF. CDR3 bases: TGCGCCAGCAGCCAAGGGACTAGCGGGAAAGATACGCAGTATTTT.

This clone is a singleton in its sample. This chain connects TRBV5-4 to TRBJ1-4; no reliable D call. Germline-derived CDR1 and CDR2 are SGHNT and YYREEE (reference sequence). With 5 bases removed from V and 0 bases from J, the gap between germline ends came to 11 bases. The CDR3 length is 15 residues. The CDR3 DNA sequence: TGTGCCAGCAGACCCGGGGAGGCAACTAATGAAAAACTGTTTTTT. Translating gives CASRPGEATNEKLFF.

The V gene is TRBV7-8, the J gene TRBJ2-5; weak D call: TRBD1 (5 bases). Germline V CDR1 and CDR2: SGHVS, FQNEAQ. V was cut by 6 bases and J by 4 bases, with 15 bases left in between. The CDR3 has 14 amino acids. For the CDR3, the DNA is TGTGCCAGCAGGTTAACGCAGGGTGGAGAGACCCAGTACTTC. Translating gives CASRLTQGGETQYF.

V is TRBV4-1 and J is TRBJ2-7; TRBD2 might be the D (5 bases). The CDR3 is 13 residues long. The V gene's germline CDR1 is MGHRA and CDR2 YSYEKL. V gave up 4 bases and J gave up 6 bases, with 13 bases separating them. CDR3 region: CASSLRLASEQYF. The CDR3 DNA sequence: TGCGCCAGCAGCCTCCGGTTAGCGAGCGAGCAGTACTTC.

The V call is TRBV2, the J call TRBJ2-7; 9 bases are shared with TRBD2. The germline V gene has CDR1 SNHLY and CDR2 FYNNEI. Trimming cost V 3 bases and J 6 bases; bases outside gene matches: 6. The CDR3 contains 14 residues. CDR3 DNA: TGTGCCAGCAGTGACCTAGCGGGGACCTCCGAGCAGTACTTC. This gives the protein CASSDLAGTSEQYF.

This chain uses TRBV7-7 with TRBJ2-5; 7 bases match TRBD2. The CDR3 contains 14 residues. Trimming removed 1 base from V and 3 bases from J; junction bases left unmatched: 2. Looked up from germline, CDR1 is SSHAT and CDR2 is FNYEAQ (reference sequence). In DNA, the CDR3 is TGTGCCAGCAGCTTAGGGGCGGGAGAAGAGACCCAGTACTTC. Amino acids: CASSLGAGEETQYF.

CDR3 in amino acids: CASTSTPAGEGSYGYTF. CDR3 sequence (DNA): TGTGCCAGTACCTCAACCCCGGCAGGGGAGGGGAGCTATGGCTACACCTTC. The V call is TRBV19, the J call TRBJ1-2; TRBD1 might be the D (6 bases). From germline, CDR1 is LNHDA and CDR2 SQIVND (reference sequence). The CDR3 spans 17 residues. V was clipped by 7 bases and J by 4 bases, with 25 bases between them.

The CDR3 sequence: CATGGSIARTDTQYF. DNA of the CDR3: TGTGCCACCGGGGGGTCTATCGCCCGCACAGATACGCAGTATTTT. The chain recombines TRBV6-5 with TRBJ2-3; 7 bases agree with TRBD2. The CDR3 totals 15 residues. In germline, CDR1 is MNHEY, CDR2 SVGAGI. V shed 10 bases and J 1 base; nucleotides not matched to a gene: 11.

V gene TRBV9 combines with J gene TRBJ2-1, with a weak D call TRBD2 (6 bases). V was clipped by 2 bases and J by 3 bases, with 9 bases between them. Germline lookup yields CDR1 SGDLS and CDR2 YYNGEE. The CDR3 covers 14 residues. CDR3 DNA: TGTGCCAGCAGCGTGACGGGAGTCTACAATGAGCAGTTCTTC. Its translation is CASSVTGVYNEQFF.

V is TRBV6-5 and J is TRBJ1-6; 7 nucleotides agree with TRBD1. The trim removed 6 bases at V and 10 bases at J, leaving 12 bases unmatched. The germline gives CDR1 MNHEY, CDR2 SVGAGI. The length of the CDR3 is 15 residues. DNA for the CDR3: TGTGCCAGCAGCCCTACCCGACAGGGAGAATCACCCCTCCACTTT. Protein product: CASSPTRQGESPLHF.

The V and J genes are TRBV5-1 and TRBJ1-1, with 9 positions matching TRBD1. Per the germline V gene, CDR1 is SGHRS and CDR2 is YFSETQ. V shed 2 bases, J shed 0 bases, and the junction held 8 bases outside the gene matches. The CDR3 loop spans 17 amino acids. The CDR3 reads CASSFFRTGVMNTEAFF. As DNA, the CDR3 is TGCGCCAGCAGCTTCTTCCGGACAGGGGTTATGAACACTGAAGCTTTCTTT.

The chain combines TRBV7-8 with TRBJ2-7; TRBD2 matches 9 bases. Germline loops: CDR1 SGHVS, CDR2 FQNEAQ. This CDR3 comprises 22 residues. V gave up 4 bases and J gave up 4 bases; unmatched junction bases: 29. In nucleotides, the CDR3 is TGTGCCAGCAGCTCCCTAAATCAGGGTCCTAGCGGGGCCCCCCTTACACGATACGAGCAGTACTTC. Translation gives CASSSLNQGPSGAPLTRYEQYF.

A single count supports this clone. Compared with germline, one end of the junction differs, possibly owing to a read error. This chain connects TRBV27 to TRBJ2-7; 7 nucleotides agree with TRBD2. This CDR3 has 13 residues. Germline V gene sequence: CDR1 MNHEY, CDR2 SMNVEV (reference sequence). CDR3 nucleotide sequence: TGTGCCAGCAGGGGCGGGAGTTCCTCCGAGCAGTACTTC. Translating gives CASRGGSSSEQYF.